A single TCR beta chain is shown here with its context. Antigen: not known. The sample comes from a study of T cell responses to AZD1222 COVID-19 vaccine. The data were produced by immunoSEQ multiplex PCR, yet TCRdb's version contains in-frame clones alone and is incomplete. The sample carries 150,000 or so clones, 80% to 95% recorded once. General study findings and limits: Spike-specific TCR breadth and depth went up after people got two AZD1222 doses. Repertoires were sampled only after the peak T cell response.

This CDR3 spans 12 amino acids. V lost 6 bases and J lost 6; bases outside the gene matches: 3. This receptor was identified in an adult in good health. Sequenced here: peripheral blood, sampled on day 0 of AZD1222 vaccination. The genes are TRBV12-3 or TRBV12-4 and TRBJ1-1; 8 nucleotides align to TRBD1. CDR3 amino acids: CASRSTGAEAFF. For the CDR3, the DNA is TGTGCCAGCAGATCGACAGGGGCTGAAGCTTTCTTT.